These 16 T cell receptor beta chains share one sample of origin, sequenced in a study of cytomegalovirus exposure and HLA in healthy donors. PCR primers comprised 60 Vbeta and 13 Jbeta primers. This table comes from immunoSEQ multiplex PCR, and its TCRdb copy is limited to in-frame clones, with some not included. The repertoire holds roughly 120,000 clones, with about 74% as singletons. The sample taken for sequencing was PBMCs. Every receptor here comes from a man aged 25 to 40 in good health and CMV-seropositive.

CDR3 protein: CASSSLTGPGYTF. CDR3 nucleotides: TGTGCCAGCAGCAGCCTAACAGGTCCTGGCTACACCTTC. The chain employs TRBV28 and TRBJ1-2; TRBD1 is a possible D gene (5 bases). Germline V lookup: CDR1 MDHEN, CDR2 SYDVKM. The CDR3 covers 13 residues. Between the trimmed V and J ends, which lost 6 bases and 7 bases, there was a span of 15 bases.

The V call is TRBV18, the J call TRBJ1-1; perhaps TRBD1 as D (5 bases). Trimming removed 3 bases at V and 5 bases at J, with 16 bases between. CDR1 is KGHSH and CDR2 is LQKENI in the germline V gene. This CDR3 spans 15 amino acids. The CDR3 spells CASSPSEVGGTEAFF. The CDR3 DNA reads as TGTGCCAGCTCACCGAGTGAGGTTGGGGGGACTGAAGCTTTCTTT.

The chain employs TRBV5-1 and TRBJ2-7; 8 bases are a match to TRBD1. CDR1 is SGHRS and CDR2 is YFSETQ in the germline V gene. This CDR3 comprises 15 residues. V gave up 5 bases and J gave up 2 bases; unmatched junction bases: 9. The CDR3 is CASSRDGQGTYEQYF. The DNA for the CDR3 is TGCGCCAGCAGTCGTGATGGACAGGGAACCTACGAGCAGTACTTC.

The V and J genes are TRBV19 and TRBJ2-7; 7 bases match TRBD1. This CDR3 has 14 residues. J gave up 3 bases and V 7 bases, and 9 bases lay outside the gene matches. CDR1 and CDR2 from the germline V gene are LNHDA and SQIVND (reference sequence). The CDR3 protein is CASNTPGQVYEQYF. DNA of the CDR3: TGTGCCAGTAATACTCCAGGACAGGTCTACGAGCAGTACTTC.

The chain employs TRBV5-1 and TRBJ2-5; 7 nucleotides align to TRBD1. Germline CDR1 and CDR2: SGHRS and YFSETQ. The V segment lost 3 bases and the J segment 1 base; nucleotides outside the gene matches: 9. This CDR3 is 16 amino acids long. The CDR3 coding sequence is TGCGCCAGCAGCTCAGAACAGGGGCAGGGCCAAGAGACCCAGTACTTC. This encodes CASSSEQGQGQETQYF.

This clone was counted a single time. The chain employs TRBV7-2 and TRBJ1-1; TRBD1 aligns across 9 bases. V shed 1 base and J 0 bases; nucleotides not matched to a gene: 6. This CDR3 contains 17 residues. Per the germline V gene, CDR1 is SGHTA and CDR2 is FQGNSA. The CDR3 DNA follows: TGTGCCAGCAGCTTAGTGGGACAGGGAGGTCTGAACACTGAAGCTTTCTTT. This translates into CASSLVGQGGLNTEAFF.

This clone was counted many times. The rearrangement links TRBV6-5 to TRBJ2-7; 7 bases align to TRBD1. The CDR3 is made up of 14 amino acids. The V gene end was trimmed by 5 bases and the J gene end by 2 bases; junction bases not matched to a gene: 6. CDR1 and CDR2 (germline): MNHEY, SVGAGI. For the CDR3, the DNA is TGTGCCAGCAGTCCCACAGGGGCCCCCTACGAGCAGTACTTC. Translation gives CASSPTGAPYEQYF.

The chain carries TRBV6-5 and TRBJ2-1; 7 nucleotides line up with TRBD2. With V trimmed by 11 bases and J by 5 bases, 12 bases remained unmatched. CDR1 is MNHEY and CDR2 is SVGAGI in the germline V gene. The CDR3 sequence is 14 residues long. CDR3 amino acids: CAARGPAGNNEQFF. Here the CDR3 DNA reads TGTGCCGCACGCGGACCAGCGGGAAACAATGAGCAGTTCTTC.

The chain couples TRBV7-2 to TRBJ1-2, with TRBD1 identical over 9 bases. V dropped 5 bases and J dropped 10; count of bases not matched to a gene: 17. CDR1 and CDR2 (germline): SGHTA, FQGNSA. This CDR3 spans 16 amino acids. The DNA for the CDR3 is TGTGCCAGCAGCCCCCATGGCCCGGGGACAGGGCTGGTCTACACCTTC. This encodes CASSPHGPGTGLVYTF.

The CDR3 spells CASSRRNVMNTEAFF. DNA for the CDR3: TGTGCCAGTAGTCGGAGGAACGTTATGAACACTGAAGCTTTCTTT. This sequence joins TRBV19 and TRBJ1-1, with D uncertain. Between the trimmed V and J ends, which lost 5 bases and 0 bases, there was a span of 13 bases. The CDR3 is 15 amino acids. Per germline, CDR1 LNHDA and CDR2 SQIVND (reference sequence).

Here the CDR3 DNA reads TGTGCCAGCAGTTTTTATAGGCGGTCTAACTATGGCTACACCTTC. Encoded protein: CASSFYRRSNYGYTF. J is TRBJ1-2 and V is TRBV28; unclear D gene. The CDR3 length is 15 residues. Germline CDR1 reads MDHEN; CDR2 reads SYDVKM. The V end was cut by 3 bases, the J end by 0 bases, with 11 bases between.

This clone was counted a single time. The chain joins TRBV28 to TRBJ1-6; D possibly corresponds to TRBD1 (6 bases). The CDR3 covers 16 residues. Germline CDR1 reads MDHEN; CDR2 reads SYDVKM. V gave up 6 bases and J gave up 8 bases, with 20 bases separating them. The CDR3 is CASRPPRGAVHSPLHF. CDR3 coding DNA: TGTGCCAGCAGGCCTCCGCGGGGGGCCGTGCATTCACCCCTCCACTTT.

The rearrangement joins TRBV4-2 to TRBJ2-7; 7 bases map to TRBD1. V was clipped by 0 bases and J by 3 bases; unmatched bases: 8. The CDR3 length is 16 residues. The germline V gene has CDR1 LGHNA and CDR2 YNFKEQ. The CDR3 coding sequence is TGTGCCAGCAGCCAAGATTGGGGGCAGGGGGACTACGAGCAGTACTTC. It yields the protein CASSQDWGQGDYEQYF.

The chain carries TRBV7-9 and TRBJ1-2; D is ambiguous. Germline V gives CDR1 SEHNR, CDR2 FQNEAQ (reference sequence). Trimming left V 1 base short and J 3 bases short, with 9 bases between. The CDR3 consists of 14 residues. The CDR3 is CASSLGAADYGYTF. CDR3 DNA: TGTGCCAGCAGCTTAGGAGCGGCAGACTATGGCTACACCTTC.

The chain has TRBV5-1 and TRBJ1-4, with D unclear. This CDR3 is 14 amino acids long. CDR1 is SGHRS, CDR2 YFSETQ, per germline. The germline V and J ends were trimmed by 1 base and 6 bases, with 10 bases remaining between them. The CDR3 DNA is TGCGCCAGCAGCTTGACGCTACCTGATGAAAAACTGTTTTTT. It yields the protein CASSLTLPDEKLFF.

This clone showed up just a few times. The chain links TRBV27 to TRBJ1-4; D gene ambiguous. V was trimmed by 5 bases and J by 8 bases, leaving 21 bases between them. CDR1 and CDR2 (germline): MNHEY, SMNVEV (reference sequence). The CDR3 has 16 residues. The CDR3, as DNA: TGTGCCAGCAGTCTCAGGCCGGGAGGATCGAGAGAAAAACTGTTTTTT. It encodes CASSLRPGGSREKLFF. Full variable domain (missing parts from reference TRBV27 and TRBJ1-4): EAQVTQNPRYLITVTGKKLTVTCSQNMNHEYMSWYRQDPGLGLRQIYYSMNVEVTDKGDVPEGYKVSRKEKRNFPLILESPSPNQTSLYFCASSLRPGGSREKLFFGSGTQLSVL.